The clone carrying this TCR beta chain has only a few counts. Its antigen is as yet unknown. This entry comes from a study of human T cells and chemical hapten exposure. The germline V gene has CDR1 MNHEY and CDR2 SVGEGT. Trimming took off 5 bases at V and 1 base at J, with 17 bases between the two ends. This CDR3 contains 16 residues. Using its own MiXCR run on the RACE reads, TCRdb lists one record per CDR3 protein. The data show 84,000 or so distinct CDR3 sequences, roughly 10% seen once. Stated time point: patch test 1, 2 weeks after DPC sensitization. The treatment denotes: therapeutic diphenylcyclopropenone sensitization with weekly scalp DPC. Study outcomes and limitations: Sensitization with DPC brought no change to TCRs above 1 in 1000 in frequency.

The sample was whole blood, taken in connection with sensitization to the hapten diphenylcyclopropenone (DPC). The J gene is TRBJ2-5, the V gene TRBV6-2 or TRBV6-3; D perhaps matches TRBD2 (5 bases). The origin of this receptor is a man aged 40-55 years with alopecia areata. Some clones in this sample may be carry-over from other donors' samples. DNA of the CDR3: TGTGCCAGCAGTGCTACCCCGACGGGATTCCAAGAGACCCAGTACTTC. It translates to CASSATPTGFQETQYF.